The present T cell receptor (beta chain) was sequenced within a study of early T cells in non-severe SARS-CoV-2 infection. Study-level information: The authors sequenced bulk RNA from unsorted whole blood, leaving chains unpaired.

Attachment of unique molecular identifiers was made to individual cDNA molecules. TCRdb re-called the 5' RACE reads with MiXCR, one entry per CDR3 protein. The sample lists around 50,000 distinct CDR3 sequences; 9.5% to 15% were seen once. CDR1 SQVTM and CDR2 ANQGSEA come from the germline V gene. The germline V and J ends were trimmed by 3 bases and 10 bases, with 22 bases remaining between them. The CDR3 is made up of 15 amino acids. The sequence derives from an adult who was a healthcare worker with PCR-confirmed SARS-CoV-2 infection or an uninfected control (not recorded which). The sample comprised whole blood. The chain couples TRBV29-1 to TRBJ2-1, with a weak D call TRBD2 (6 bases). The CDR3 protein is CSVEGEEGVPQEQFF. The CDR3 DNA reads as TGCAGCGTTGAGGGGGAGGAGGGAGTCCCGCAGGAGCAGTTCTTC.